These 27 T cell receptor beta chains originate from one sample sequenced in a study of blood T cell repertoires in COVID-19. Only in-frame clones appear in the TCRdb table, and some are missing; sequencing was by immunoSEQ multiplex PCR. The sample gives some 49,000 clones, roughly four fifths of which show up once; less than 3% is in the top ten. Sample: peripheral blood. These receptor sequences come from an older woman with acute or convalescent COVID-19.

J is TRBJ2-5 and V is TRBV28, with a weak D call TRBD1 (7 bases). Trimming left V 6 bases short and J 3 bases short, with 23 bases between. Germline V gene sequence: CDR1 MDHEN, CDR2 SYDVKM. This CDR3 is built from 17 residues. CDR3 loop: CASRDGDSGRLKETQYF. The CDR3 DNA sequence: TGTGCCAGCAGGGACGGGGACAGCGGGCGGTTAAAAGAGACCCAGTACTTC.

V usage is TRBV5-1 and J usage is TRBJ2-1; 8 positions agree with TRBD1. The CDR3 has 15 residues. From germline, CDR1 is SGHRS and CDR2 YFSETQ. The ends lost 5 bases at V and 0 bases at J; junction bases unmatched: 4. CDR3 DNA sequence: TGCGCCAGCAGGCCCGGACAGGGCTCCTACAATGAGCAGTTCTTC. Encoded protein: CASRPGQGSYNEQFF.

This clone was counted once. CDR3 residues: CASKTYSGNQPQHF. CDR3 nucleotide sequence: TGTGCCAGCAAAACGTATAGTGGCAATCAGCCCCAGCATTTT. The chain links TRBV28 to TRBJ1-5; D call uncertain. Germline V gives CDR1 MDHEN, CDR2 SYDVKM. Trimming took off 7 bases at V and 2 bases at J, with 12 bases between the two ends. The CDR3 length is 14 residues.

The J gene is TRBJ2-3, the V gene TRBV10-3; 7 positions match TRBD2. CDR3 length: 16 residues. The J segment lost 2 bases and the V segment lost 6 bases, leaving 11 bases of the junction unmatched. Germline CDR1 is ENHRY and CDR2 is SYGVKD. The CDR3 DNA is TGTGCCATCAGCCCCAATACGGCGGGGGTCACAGATACGCAGTATTTT. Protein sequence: CAISPNTAGVTDTQYF.

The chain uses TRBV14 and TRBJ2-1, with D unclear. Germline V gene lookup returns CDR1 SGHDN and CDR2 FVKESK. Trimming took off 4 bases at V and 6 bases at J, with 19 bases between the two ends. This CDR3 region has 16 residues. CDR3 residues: CASSPLGPPSGNEQFF. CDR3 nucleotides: TGTGCCAGCAGCCCCCTGGGCCCTCCGTCCGGCAATGAGCAGTTCTTC.

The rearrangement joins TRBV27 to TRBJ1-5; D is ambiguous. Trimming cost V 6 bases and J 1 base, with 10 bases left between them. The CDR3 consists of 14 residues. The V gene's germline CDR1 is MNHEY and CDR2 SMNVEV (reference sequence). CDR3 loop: CASRSAGSNQPQHF. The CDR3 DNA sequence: TGTGCCAGCAGATCTGCCGGGAGCAATCAGCCCCAGCATTTT.

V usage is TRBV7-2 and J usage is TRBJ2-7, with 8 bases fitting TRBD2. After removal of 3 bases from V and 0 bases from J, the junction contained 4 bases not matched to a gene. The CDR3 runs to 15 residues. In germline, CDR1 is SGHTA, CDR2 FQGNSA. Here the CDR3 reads CASSFPGGSSYEQYF. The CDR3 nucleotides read TGTGCCAGCAGCTTCCCGGGGGGGAGCTCCTACGAGCAGTACTTC. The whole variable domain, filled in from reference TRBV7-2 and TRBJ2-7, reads GAGVSQSPSNKVTEKGKDVELRCDPISGHTALYWYRQSLGQGLEFLIYFQGNSAPDKSGLPSDRFSAERTGGSVSTLTIQRTQQEDSAVYLCASSFPGGSSYEQYFGPGTRLTVT.

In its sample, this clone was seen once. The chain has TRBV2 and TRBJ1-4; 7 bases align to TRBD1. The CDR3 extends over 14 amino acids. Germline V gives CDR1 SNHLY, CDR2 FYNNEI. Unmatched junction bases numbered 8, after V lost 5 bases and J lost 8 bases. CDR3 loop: CASSKDRLFEKLFF. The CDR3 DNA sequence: TGTGCCAGCAGTAAGGACAGGTTATTCGAAAAACTGTTTTTT.

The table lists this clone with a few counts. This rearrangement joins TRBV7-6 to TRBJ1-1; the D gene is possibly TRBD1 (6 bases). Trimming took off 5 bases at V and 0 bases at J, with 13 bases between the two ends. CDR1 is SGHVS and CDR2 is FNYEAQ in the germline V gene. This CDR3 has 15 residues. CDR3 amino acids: CASSKSGGLNTEAFF. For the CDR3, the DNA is TGTGCCAGCAGCAAATCTGGGGGCTTGAACACTGAAGCTTTCTTT.

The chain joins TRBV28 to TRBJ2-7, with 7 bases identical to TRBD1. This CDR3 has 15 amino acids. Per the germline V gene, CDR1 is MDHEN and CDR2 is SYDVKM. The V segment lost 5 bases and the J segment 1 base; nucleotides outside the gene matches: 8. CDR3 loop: CASSTGDIGSYEQYF. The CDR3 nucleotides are TGTGCCAGCAGTACAGGGGACATAGGGTCCTACGAGCAGTACTTC.

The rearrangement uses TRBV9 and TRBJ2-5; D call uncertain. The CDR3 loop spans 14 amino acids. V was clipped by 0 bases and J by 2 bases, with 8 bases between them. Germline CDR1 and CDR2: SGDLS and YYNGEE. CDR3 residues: CASSVGQRQETQYF. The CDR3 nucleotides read TGTGCCAGCAGCGTAGGGCAGCGTCAAGAGACCCAGTACTTC.

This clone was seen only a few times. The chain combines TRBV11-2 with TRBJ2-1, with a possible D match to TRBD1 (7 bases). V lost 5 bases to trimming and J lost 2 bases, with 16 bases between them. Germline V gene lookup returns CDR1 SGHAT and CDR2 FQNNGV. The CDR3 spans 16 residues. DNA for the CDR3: TGTGCCAGCAGCCCCGCAGGGGGGATAACCTACAATGAGCAGTTCTTC. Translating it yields CASSPAGGITYNEQFF.

The CDR3 here is CASSLSPQGFGKNIQYF. CDR3 nucleotide sequence: TGCGCCAGCAGCTTATCCCCACAGGGTTTCGGCAAAAACATTCAGTACTTC. The V gene is TRBV5-1, the J gene TRBJ2-4; TRBD1 is a possible D gene (6 bases). Trimming stripped 2 bases from V and 3 bases from J, with 18 bases between. The CDR3 contains 17 residues. Germline V gives CDR1 SGHRS, CDR2 YFSETQ.

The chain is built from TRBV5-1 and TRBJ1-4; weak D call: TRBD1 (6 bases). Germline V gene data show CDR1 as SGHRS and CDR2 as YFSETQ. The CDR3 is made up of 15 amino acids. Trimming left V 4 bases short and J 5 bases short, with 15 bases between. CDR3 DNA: TGCGCCAGCAGCCCGGTGACAGGTCGAAATGAAAAACTGTTTTTT. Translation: CASSPVTGRNEKLFF.

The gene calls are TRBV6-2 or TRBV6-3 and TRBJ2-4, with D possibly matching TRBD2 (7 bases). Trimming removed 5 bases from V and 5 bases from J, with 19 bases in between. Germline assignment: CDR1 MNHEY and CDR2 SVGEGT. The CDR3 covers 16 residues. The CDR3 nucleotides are TGTGCCAGCAGTCTGAGGGGGGGGCGGGCCCAAAACATTCAGTACTTC. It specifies CASSLRGGRAQNIQYF.

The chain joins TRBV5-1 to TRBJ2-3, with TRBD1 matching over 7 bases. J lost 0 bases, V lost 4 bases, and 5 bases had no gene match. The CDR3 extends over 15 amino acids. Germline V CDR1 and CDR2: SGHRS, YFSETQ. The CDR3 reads CASSPVGQSTDTQYF. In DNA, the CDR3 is TGCGCCAGCAGCCCGGTGGGACAGAGCACAGATACGCAGTATTTT.

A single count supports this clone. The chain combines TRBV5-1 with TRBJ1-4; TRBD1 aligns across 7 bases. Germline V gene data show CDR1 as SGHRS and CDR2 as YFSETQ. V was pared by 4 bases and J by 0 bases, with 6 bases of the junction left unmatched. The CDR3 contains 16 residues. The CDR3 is CASSPGQATTNEKLFF. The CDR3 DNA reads TGCGCCAGCAGCCCCGGACAGGCTACAACTAATGAAAAACTGTTTTTT.

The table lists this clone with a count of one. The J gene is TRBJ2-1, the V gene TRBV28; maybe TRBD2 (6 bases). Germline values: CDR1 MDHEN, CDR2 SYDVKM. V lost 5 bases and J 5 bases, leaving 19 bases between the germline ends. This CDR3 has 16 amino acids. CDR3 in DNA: TGTGCCAGCAGTATGGGGGGACTGGTGGGTAACAATGAGCAGTTCTTC. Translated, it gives CASSMGGLVGNNEQFF.

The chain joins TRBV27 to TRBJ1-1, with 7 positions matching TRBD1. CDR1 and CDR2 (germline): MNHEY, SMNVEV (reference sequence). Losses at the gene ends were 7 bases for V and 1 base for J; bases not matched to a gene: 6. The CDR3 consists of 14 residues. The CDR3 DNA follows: TGTGCCAGCAATCGACAGGGACCGAACACTGAAGCTTTCTTT. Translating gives CASNRQGPNTEAFF.

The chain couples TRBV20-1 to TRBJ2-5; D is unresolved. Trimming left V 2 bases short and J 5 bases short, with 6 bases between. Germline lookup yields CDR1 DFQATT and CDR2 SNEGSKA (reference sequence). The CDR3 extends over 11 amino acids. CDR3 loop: CSARNMETQYF. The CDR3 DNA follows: TGCAGTGCTAGAAACATGGAGACCCAGTACTTC.

Written as DNA, the CDR3 is TGTGCTAGTGGTTTGGACAGGGGTGCTGAAGCTTTCTTT. Translation: CASGLDRGAEAFF. The chain recombines TRBV12-5 with TRBJ1-1, with TRBD1 matching 7 bases. The CDR3 sequence is 13 residues long. Trimming at V came to 1 base and at J to 6 bases, leaving 2 bases not matched to a gene. The V gene's germline CDR1 is LGHNT and CDR2 FRNRAP.

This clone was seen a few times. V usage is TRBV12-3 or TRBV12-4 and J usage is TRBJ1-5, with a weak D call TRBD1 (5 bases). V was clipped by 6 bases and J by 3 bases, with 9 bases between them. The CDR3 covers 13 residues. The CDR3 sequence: CASSPTVNQPQHF. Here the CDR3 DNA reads TGTGCCAGCAGCCCGACAGTCAATCAGCCCCAGCATTTT.

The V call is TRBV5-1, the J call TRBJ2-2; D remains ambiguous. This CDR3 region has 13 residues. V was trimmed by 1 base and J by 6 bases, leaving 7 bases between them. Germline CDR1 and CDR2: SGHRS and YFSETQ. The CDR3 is CASSLNVAGELFF. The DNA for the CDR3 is TGCGCCAGCAGCTTGAATGTAGCCGGGGAGCTGTTTTTT.

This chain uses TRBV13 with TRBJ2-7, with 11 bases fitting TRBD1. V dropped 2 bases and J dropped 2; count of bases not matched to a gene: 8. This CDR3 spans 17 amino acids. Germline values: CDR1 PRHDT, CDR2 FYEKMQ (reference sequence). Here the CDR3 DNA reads TGTGCCAGCAGCTTATTCGGTATGGGACAGGGGGCCTACGAGCAGTACTTC. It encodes CASSLFGMGQGAYEQYF.

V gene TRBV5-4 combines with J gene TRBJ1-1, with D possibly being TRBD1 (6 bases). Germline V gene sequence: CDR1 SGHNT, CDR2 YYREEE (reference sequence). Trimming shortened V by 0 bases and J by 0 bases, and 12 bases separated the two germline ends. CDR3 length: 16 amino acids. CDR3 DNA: TGTGCCAGCAGCTTGGAGGCAGGGGCCATGAACACTGAAGCTTTCTTT. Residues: CASSLEAGAMNTEAFF.

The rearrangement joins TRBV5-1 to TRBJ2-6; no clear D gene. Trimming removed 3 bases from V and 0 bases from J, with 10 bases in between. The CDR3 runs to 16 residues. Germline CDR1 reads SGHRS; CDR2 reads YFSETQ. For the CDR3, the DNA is TGCGCCAGCAGCTCCCGAGCCGCCTCTGGGGCCAACGTCCTGACTTTC. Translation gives CASSSRAASGANVLTF.

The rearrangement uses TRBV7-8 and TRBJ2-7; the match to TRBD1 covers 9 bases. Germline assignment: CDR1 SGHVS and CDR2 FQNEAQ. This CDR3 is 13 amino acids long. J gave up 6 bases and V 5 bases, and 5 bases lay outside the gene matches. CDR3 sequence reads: CASSRDRVGEQYF. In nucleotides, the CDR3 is TGTGCCAGCAGCAGGGACAGGGTCGGCGAGCAGTACTTC.